The 30 T cell receptor beta chains below all came from one sample that was sequenced in a study of T cells after yellow fever vaccination. Using its own MiXCR run on the 5' RACE reads, TCRdb lists one record per CDR3 protein. Altogether about 240,000 distinct CDR3 sequences are present, 6.9% being singletons, with the ten largest covering about 0.85%. Material: CD4+ T cells sorted from PBMCs, obtained 15 days after the yellow fever booster vaccination. Receptors were obtained from a man aged 25 to 40 who received the YFV17D yellow fever vaccine.

This clonotype was seen ten or more times. This rearrangement joins TRBV20-1 to TRBJ1-5; possible D gene TRBD1, 5 bases. Trimming stripped 2 bases from V and 2 bases from J, with 10 bases between. CDR3 length: 14 amino acids. CDR1 is DFQATT and CDR2 is SNEGSKA in the germline V gene (reference sequence). This chain's CDR3 is CSARRGVGNQPQHF. Here the CDR3 DNA reads TGCAGTGCTAGAAGAGGGGTCGGCAATCAGCCCCAGCATTTT.

V is TRBV3-1 and J is TRBJ2-3, with 13 bases matching TRBD2. Trimming removed 1 base from V and 5 bases from J; junction bases left unmatched: 6. The germline V gene encodes CDR1 LGHDT and CDR2 YNNKEL (reference sequence). This CDR3 is built from 17 residues. The CDR3 reads CASSQAGLAGVRDTQYF. In DNA, the CDR3 is TGTGCCAGCAGCCAAGCCGGACTAGCGGGAGTCAGAGATACGCAGTATTTT.

The genes are TRBV10-3 and TRBJ2-7; D is possibly TRBD1 (6 bases). The germline V gene has CDR1 ENHRY and CDR2 SYGVKD. CDR3 length equals 15 residues. With 4 bases removed from V and 5 bases from J, the gap between germline ends came to 18 bases. The DNA of the CDR3 is TGTGCCATCAGTGCCCCCCAGGCAGGGGACCACGAGCAGTACTTC. Translated: CAISAPQAGDHEQYF.

This chain links TRBV20-1 with TRBJ2-6; weak D call: TRBD2 (5 bases). The CDR3 has 15 residues. V lost 3 bases and J lost 2, with 11 bases in between. Germline assignment: CDR1 DFQATT and CDR2 SNEGSKA (reference sequence). CDR3 protein: CSASEGTPGANVLTF. CDR3 in DNA: TGCAGTGCTAGTGAGGGTACCCCTGGGGCCAACGTCCTGACTTTC.

This rearrangement joins TRBV12-3 or TRBV12-4 to TRBJ2-1; the match to TRBD2 covers 11 bases. The CDR3 is made up of 15 amino acids. Losses at the gene ends were 10 bases for V and 3 bases for J; bases not matched to a gene: 8. The CDR3 reads CATLLAGGFYNEQFF. The CDR3 nucleotides read TGTGCCACCCTCCTAGCGGGAGGATTCTACAATGAGCAGTTCTTC.

This chain connects TRBV12-3 or TRBV12-4 to TRBJ2-7; D may correspond to TRBD1 or TRBD2 (5 bases each). Trimming took off 5 bases at V and 7 bases at J, with 21 bases between the two ends. The CDR3 runs 15 residues. DNA of the CDR3: TGTGCCAGCAGTCCCCCCGGGACCAGCCTTTGGGAGCAGTACTTC. Protein sequence: CASSPPGTSLWEQYF.

This clonotype was seen repeatedly, ten times or more. V gene TRBV5-8 combines with J gene TRBJ2-7; D ambiguous. CDR1 and CDR2 (germline): SGHTS, YDEGEE. The CDR3 covers 15 residues. V lost 2 bases and J 0 bases, leaving 12 bases between the germline ends. This CDR3 reads CASSFGRQSSYEQYF. The DNA of the CDR3 is TGTGCCAGCAGCTTCGGACGCCAAAGCTCCTACGAGCAGTACTTC. The complete variable domain, with remaining parts taken from reference TRBV5-8 and TRBJ2-7, reads EAGVTQSPTHLIKTRGQQATLRCSPISGHTSVYWYQQALGLGLQFLLWYDEGEERNRGNFPPRFSGRQFPNYSSELNVNALELEDSALYLCASSFGRQSSYEQYFGPGTRLTVT.

This clonotype was seen a few times. The V and J genes are TRBV27 and TRBJ1-4, with D tentatively TRBD1 (6 bases). Trimming left V 1 base short and J 5 bases short, with 8 bases between. The CDR3 extends over 14 amino acids. CDR1 and CDR2 (germline): MNHEY, SMNVEV (reference sequence). The CDR3 loop is CASSLWQGNEKLFF. Here the CDR3 DNA reads TGTGCCAGCAGTTTATGGCAGGGGAATGAAAAACTGTTTTTT.

This clonotype was detected ten times or more. This chain links TRBV28 with TRBJ2-7, with 7 bases identical to TRBD1. This CDR3 has 15 residues. CDR1 and CDR2 from the germline V gene are MDHEN and SYDVKM. J was trimmed by 0 bases and V by 4 bases; bases with no gene match: 6. CDR3 amino acids: CASSSPTGFSYEQYF. The CDR3 nucleotides are TGTGCCAGCAGTTCTCCGACAGGGTTCTCCTACGAGCAGTACTTC.

This clonotype was recorded a few times. J is TRBJ2-1 and V is TRBV3-1; D gene uncertain. Per germline, CDR1 LGHDT and CDR2 YNNKEL (reference sequence). CDR3 size: 16 residues. The ends were cut back, 3 bases at V and 0 bases at J, with 12 bases in the middle. The DNA for the CDR3 is TGTGCCAGCAGCCAGGGCGTTGGGTTCTCCTACAATGAGCAGTTCTTC. Protein sequence: CASSQGVGFSYNEQFF.

The rearrangement uses TRBV20-1 and TRBJ1-3; a weak D match, TRBD1 (6 bases). The V gene's germline CDR1 is DFQATT and CDR2 SNEGSKA (reference sequence). The CDR3 covers 14 residues. The V end lost 6 bases, the J end lost 2 bases, and 14 bases lay between the germline ends. CDR3 amino acids: CSATPGGTGNTIYF. The DNA of the CDR3 is TGCAGTGCCACCCCCGGGGGCACTGGAAACACCATATATTTT.

This clonotype occurred a few times. The rearrangement joins TRBV27 to TRBJ2-7; 8 positions match TRBD1. The CDR3 is 17 amino acids. Germline CDR1 and CDR2: MNHEY and SMNVEV (reference sequence). V shed 6 bases and J 3 bases; nucleotides not matched to a gene: 16. The CDR3 sequence is CASRATTGVLLVYEQYF. CDR3 DNA: TGTGCCAGCAGAGCCACGACAGGGGTCCTTTTGGTCTACGAGCAGTACTTC.

V gene TRBV7-8 combines with J gene TRBJ2-7, with no clear D. The CDR3 is 13 amino acids. Germline loops: CDR1 SGHVS, CDR2 FQNEAQ. V shed 4 bases and J shed 4 bases, with 11 bases lying between them. CDR3: CASSSPTRYEQYF. The CDR3 DNA sequence: TGTGCCAGCAGCTCTCCCACCCGGTACGAGCAGTACTTC.

This chain connects TRBV6-5 to TRBJ2-1, with 8 bases fitting TRBD2. The junction had 3 bases not matched to a gene; V was cut back by 2 bases and J by 9 bases. In germline, CDR1 is MNHEY, CDR2 SVGAGI. CDR3 length: 13 amino acids. For the CDR3, the DNA is TGTGCCAGCAGTTACGGGACTAGGGGTGAGCAGTTCTTC. Residues: CASSYGTRGEQFF.

The chain carries TRBV19 and TRBJ2-5; weak D call: TRBD2 (5 bases). V was pared by 2 bases and J by 5 bases, with 9 bases between. CDR3 length: 13 residues. Germline CDR1 is LNHDA and CDR2 is SQIVND (reference sequence). CDR3 region: CASSISGMETQYF. CDR3 nucleotides: TGTGCCAGTAGTATATCCGGGATGGAGACCCAGTACTTC.

The rearrangement joins TRBV5-1 to TRBJ1-1; D gene unclear. From germline, CDR1 is SGHRS and CDR2 YFSETQ. Trimming left V 0 bases short and J 8 bases short, with 11 bases between. There are 13 residues in the CDR3. The chain's CDR3 is CASSLGSAREAFF. The DNA for the CDR3 is TGCGCCAGCAGCTTGGGATCGGCGCGCGAAGCTTTCTTT.

This clonotype was observed at least ten times. The chain has TRBV7-2 and TRBJ2-7; 9 bases fit TRBD2. With 2 bases clipped from V and 7 bases from J, the junction kept 6 bases outside the gene matches. The CDR3 runs to 14 residues. Germline CDR1 is SGHTA and CDR2 is FQGNSA. CDR3 amino acids: CASSLTLAGREQYF. In DNA form, the CDR3 reads TGTGCCAGCAGCTTAACTCTAGCGGGGAGGGAGCAGTACTTC. Variable domain in full (rest from reference TRBV7-2 and TRBJ2-7): GAGVSQSPSNKVTEKGKDVELRCDPISGHTALYWYRQSLGQGLEFLIYFQGNSAPDKSGLPSDRFSAERTGGSVSTLTIQRTQQEDSAVYLCASSLTLAGREQYFGPGTRLTVT.

A few counts support this clonotype. This chain joins TRBV5-6 and TRBJ2-7; 7 nucleotides line up with TRBD2. Germline CDR1 and CDR2: SGHDT and YYEEEE. V shed 4 bases and J 1 base; nucleotides not matched to a gene: 2. This CDR3 region has 13 residues. The CDR3 loop is CASSARESYEQYF. In DNA, the CDR3 is TGTGCCAGCAGCGCGCGGGAGTCCTACGAGCAGTACTTC.

This clonotype has just a few counts. V usage is TRBV20-1 and J usage is TRBJ2-4, with D tentatively TRBD1 (6 bases). Germline CDR1 DFQATT, CDR2 SNEGSKA (reference sequence). Between the trimmed V and J ends, which lost 3 bases and 10 bases, there was a span of 13 bases. The CDR3 consists of 12 residues. CDR3 bases: TGCAGTGCTAGGGGGGCGGTCCCGATTCAGTACTTC. Protein: CSARGAVPIQYF.

This clonotype was seen repeatedly, ten times or more. The chain has TRBV12-3 or TRBV12-4 and TRBJ2-7; TRBD2 matches 7 bases. Trimming at V came to 2 bases and at J to 0 bases, leaving 4 bases not matched to a gene. This CDR3 is built from 15 residues. CDR3 bases: TGTGCCAGCAGTTTACTTCTAGCGGACTCCTACGAGCAGTACTTC. Its protein is CASSLLLADSYEQYF.

This clonotype was recorded a few times. The gene calls are TRBV28 and TRBJ1-5, with a possible D match to TRBD1 (5 bases). The CDR3 spans 15 residues. The V end was cut by 4 bases, the J end by 3 bases, with 13 bases between. From germline, CDR1 is MDHEN and CDR2 SYDVKM. This chain's CDR3 is CASSSPGTPNQPQHF. The CDR3 coding sequence is TGTGCCAGCAGTTCCCCAGGGACCCCCAATCAGCCCCAGCATTTT.

This clonotype was seen only a few times. The chain joins TRBV7-3 to TRBJ2-2, with no clear D. The ends were cut back, 3 bases at V and 4 bases at J, with 6 bases in the middle. The CDR3 contains 13 residues. The V gene's germline CDR1 is SGHTA and CDR2 FQGTGA. The CDR3 DNA follows: TGTGCCAGCAGCTTGGTGCTCACCGGGGAGCTGTTTTTT. It codes for CASSLVLTGELFF.

This clonotype has just a few counts. The rearrangement uses TRBV5-1 and TRBJ2-7, with D possibly TRBD1 on 6 matching bases. Germline V gene lookup returns CDR1 SGHRS and CDR2 YFSETQ. The V and J ends lost 2 bases and 3 bases respectively, with 9 bases between them. The CDR3 runs to 13 residues. This chain's CDR3 is CASSFGQRYEQYF. The CDR3 DNA is TGCGCCAGCAGCTTTGGACAGCGCTACGAGCAGTACTTC.

The chain employs TRBV20-1 and TRBJ2-7; the match to TRBD2 covers 7 bases. V was pared by 6 bases and J by 2 bases, with 4 bases of the junction left unmatched. This CDR3 comprises 12 residues. Germline V lookup: CDR1 DFQATT, CDR2 SNEGSKA (reference sequence). CDR3 loop: CSARLAAYEQYF. The CDR3 DNA reads as TGCAGTGCCCGACTAGCCGCCTACGAGCAGTACTTC.

Comment on this clonotype: The junction differs from germline at one of its ends, possibly a read error. The V and J genes are TRBV20-1 and TRBJ2-2; a possible D gene is TRBD1 (6 bases). Germline V lookup: CDR1 DFQATT, CDR2 SNEGSKA (reference sequence). CDR3 length: 15 amino acids. In DNA form, the CDR3 reads TGCAGTGCTAGAAAAACAGGGTCCACCGCCGGGGCGCTGTTTTTT. Its protein product is CSARKTGSTAGALFF.

This clonotype has more than one count but fewer than ten. The chain has TRBV7-2 and TRBJ2-3, with D perhaps given as TRBD1 or TRBD2 (5 bases each). Germline loops: CDR1 SGHTA, CDR2 FQGNSA. Trimming took off 0 bases at V and 4 bases at J, with 17 bases between the two ends. The CDR3 sequence is 17 residues long. The DNA for the CDR3 is TGTGCCAGCAGCTTAGCGGAAACAGCCCGAGGGGCAGATACGCAGTATTTT. As protein: CASSLAETARGADTQYF.

The chain carries TRBV7-2 and TRBJ2-1, with 12 bases that match TRBD1. CDR3 size: 16 residues. The junction had 7 bases not matched to a gene; V was cut back by 5 bases and J by 5 bases. Germline lookup yields CDR1 SGHTA and CDR2 FQGNSA. CDR3 in DNA: TGTGCCAGCAGCCCGAACCGGGACAGGGGGCACAATGAGCAGTTCTTC. This gives the protein CASSPNRDRGHNEQFF. The variable domain in full, with the rest retrieved from reference TRBV7-2 and TRBJ2-1, is GAGVSQSPSNKVTEKGKDVELRCDPISGHTALYWYRQSLGQGLEFLIYFQGNSAPDKSGLPSDRFSAERTGGSVSTLTIQRTQQEDSAVYLCASSPNRDRGHNEQFFGPGTRLTVL.

This clonotype showed up just a few times. The chain combines TRBV12-5 with TRBJ2-7, with 13 bases lining up with TRBD2. Trimming cost V 0 bases and J 6 bases; bases outside gene matches: 14. Germline lookup yields CDR1 LGHNT and CDR2 FRNRAP. This CDR3 has 19 residues. The CDR3 region has the DNA TGTGCTAGTGGTTTGGTACTTCCGAATACTAGCGGGAGGGAGGTCGAGCAGTACTTC. Translated, it gives CASGLVLPNTSGREVEQYF.

V is TRBV20-1 and J is TRBJ2-1; D may be TRBD2 (5 bases). Trimming removed 0 bases from V and 6 bases from J, with 18 bases in between. The CDR3 is 16 residues long. Looked up from germline, CDR1 is DFQATT and CDR2 is SNEGSKA (reference sequence). Here the CDR3 reads CSARDLKLVFPNEQFF. CDR3 in DNA: TGCAGTGCTAGAGATCTTAAACTAGTTTTCCCCAATGAGCAGTTCTTC.

The chain recombines TRBV5-6 with TRBJ2-1; no clear D. Germline CDR1 is SGHDT and CDR2 is YYEEEE. CDR3 length: 13 amino acids. The V end was cut by 8 bases, the J end by 3 bases, with 12 bases between. The CDR3 reads CARTPGLYNEQFF. The CDR3 region has the DNA TGTGCCAGGACCCCCGGGCTCTACAATGAGCAGTTCTTC.